Sequencing of this TCR beta chain was carried out in a study of a mutant IDH1 vaccine in newly diagnosed glioma. Background on the study: All eight of the vaccinations patients received fell in weeks 1, 3, 5, 7, 11, 15, 19 and 23.

Trimming removed 5 bases from V and 8 bases from J; junction bases left unmatched: 15. Looked up from germline, CDR1 is SGHTA and CDR2 is FQGNSA. This CDR3 has 16 amino acids. Comments on this clone: Its cognate antigen is unknown.

Noted time point: week 5, during vaccination. What each vaccine dose contained was 300 ug of mutant IDH1 20-mer peptide, accompanied by topical imiquimod. Assay used: immunoSEQ multiplex PCR; TCRdb lists only in-frame clones, some missing. The data contain 38,000 or so clones, about nine tenths of them singletons. The sample in question was PBMCs, obtained from a glioma patient whose treatment included an IDH1 peptide vaccine. The clonotype was recovered from a man between 45 and 60 years old with glioma. V is TRBV7-2 and J is TRBJ1-2, with TRBD1 matching over 9 bases. CDR3 amino acids: CASSPPSGQGIRGYTF. The DNA of the CDR3 is TGTGCCAGCAGCCCCCCGTCGGGACAGGGTATTCGGGGCTACACCTTC.